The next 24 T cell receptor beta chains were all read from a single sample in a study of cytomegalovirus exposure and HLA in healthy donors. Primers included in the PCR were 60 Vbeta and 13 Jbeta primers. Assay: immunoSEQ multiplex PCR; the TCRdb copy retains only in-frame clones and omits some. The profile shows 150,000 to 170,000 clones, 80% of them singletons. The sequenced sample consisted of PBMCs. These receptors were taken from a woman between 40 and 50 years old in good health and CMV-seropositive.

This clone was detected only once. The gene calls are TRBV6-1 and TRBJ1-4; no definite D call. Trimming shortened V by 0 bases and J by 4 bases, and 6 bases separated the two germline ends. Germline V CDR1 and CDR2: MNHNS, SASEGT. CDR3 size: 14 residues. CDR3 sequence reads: CASSEARGNEKLFF. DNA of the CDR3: TGTGCCAGCAGTGAAGCCCGGGGTAATGAAAAACTGTTTTTT.

This CDR3 is CAISKTGETQYF. CDR3 sequence (DNA): TGTGCCATCAGTAAAACCGGAGAGACCCAGTACTTC. The rearrangement uses TRBV10-3 and TRBJ2-5; D unclear. The germline CDR1 and CDR2 sequences are ENHRY and SYGVKD. V lost 5 bases and J lost 4, with 8 bases in between. This CDR3 region has 12 residues.

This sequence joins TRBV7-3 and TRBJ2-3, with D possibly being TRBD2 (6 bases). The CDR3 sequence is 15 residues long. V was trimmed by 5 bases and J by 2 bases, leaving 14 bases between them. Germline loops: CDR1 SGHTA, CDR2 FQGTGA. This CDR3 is CASSLSGPPTDTQYF. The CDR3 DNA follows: TGTGCCAGCAGCCTGAGCGGGCCTCCCACAGATACGCAGTATTTT.

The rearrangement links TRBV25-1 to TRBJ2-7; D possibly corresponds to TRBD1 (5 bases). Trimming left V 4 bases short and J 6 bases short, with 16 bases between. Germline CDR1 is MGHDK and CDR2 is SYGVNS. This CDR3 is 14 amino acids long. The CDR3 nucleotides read TGTGCCAGCAGTGTATCCGACAGAATCGCCGAGCAGTACTTC. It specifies CASSVSDRIAEQYF.

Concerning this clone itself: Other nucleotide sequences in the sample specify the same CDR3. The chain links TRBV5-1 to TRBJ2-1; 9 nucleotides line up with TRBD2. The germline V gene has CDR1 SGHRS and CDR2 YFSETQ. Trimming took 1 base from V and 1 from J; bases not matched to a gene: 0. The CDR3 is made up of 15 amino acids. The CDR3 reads CASSLTSGSYNEQFF. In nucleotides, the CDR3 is TGCGCCAGCAGCTTGACTAGCGGGTCCTACAATGAGCAGTTCTTC. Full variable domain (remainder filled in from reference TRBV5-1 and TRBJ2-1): KAGVTQTPRYLIKTRGQQVTLSCSPISGHRSVSWYQQTPGQGLQFLFEYFSETQRNKGNFPGRFSGRQFSNSRSEMNVSTLELGDSALYLCASSLTSGSYNEQFFGPGTRLTVL.

The DNA of the CDR3 is TGCGCCAGCAGCCCGTCCTGGACTAGCGGGCTCGAGAATGAGCAGTTCTTC. Translated: CASSPSWTSGLENEQFF. V and J are TRBV4-1 and TRBJ2-1; 11 positions match TRBD2. Germline CDR1 MGHRA, CDR2 YSYEKL. Trimming cost V 4 bases and J 7 bases; bases outside gene matches: 12. The CDR3 covers 17 residues.

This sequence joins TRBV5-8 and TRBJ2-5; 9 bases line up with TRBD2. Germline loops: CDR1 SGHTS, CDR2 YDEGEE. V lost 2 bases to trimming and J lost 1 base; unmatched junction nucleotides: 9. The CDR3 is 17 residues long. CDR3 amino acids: CASSFGTSNYFQETQYF. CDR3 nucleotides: TGTGCCAGCAGCTTTGGGACTAGCAACTACTTCCAAGAGACCCAGTACTTC.

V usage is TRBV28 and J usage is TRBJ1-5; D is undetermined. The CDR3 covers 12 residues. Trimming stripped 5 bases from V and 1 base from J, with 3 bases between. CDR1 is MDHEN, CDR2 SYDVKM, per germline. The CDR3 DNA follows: TGTGCCAGCAGTATAAGCAATCAGCCCCAGCATTTT. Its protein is CASSISNQPQHF.

The CDR3 DNA reads TGTGCCAGCATTGCGAGGACAGGGGTCTACGAGCAGTACTTC. As protein: CASIARTGVYEQYF. The J gene is TRBJ2-7, the V gene TRBV2, with TRBD1 matching 9 bases. CDR1 is SNHLY, CDR2 FYNNEI, per germline. The CDR3 sequence is 14 residues long. The ends lost 7 bases at V and 3 bases at J; junction bases unmatched: 7. The whole variable domain, remainder taken from reference TRBV2 and TRBJ2-7, is EPEVTQTPSHQVTQMGQEVILRCVPISNHLYFYWYRQILGQKVEFLVSFYNNEISEKSEIFDDQFSVERPDGSNFTLKIRSTKLEDSAMYFCASIARTGVYEQYFGPGTRLTVT.

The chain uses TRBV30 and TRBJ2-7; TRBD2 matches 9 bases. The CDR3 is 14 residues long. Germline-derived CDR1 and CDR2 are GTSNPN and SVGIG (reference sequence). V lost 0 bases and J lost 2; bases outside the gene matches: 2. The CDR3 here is CAWSVPSGTYEQYF. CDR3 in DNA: TGTGCCTGGAGTGTTCCTAGCGGGACCTACGAGCAGTACTTC.

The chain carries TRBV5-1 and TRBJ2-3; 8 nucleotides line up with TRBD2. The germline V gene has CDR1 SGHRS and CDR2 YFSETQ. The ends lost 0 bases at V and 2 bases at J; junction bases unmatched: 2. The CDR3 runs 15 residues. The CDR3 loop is CASSLELADTDTQYF. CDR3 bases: TGCGCCAGCAGCTTGGAACTAGCGGACACAGATACGCAGTATTTT.

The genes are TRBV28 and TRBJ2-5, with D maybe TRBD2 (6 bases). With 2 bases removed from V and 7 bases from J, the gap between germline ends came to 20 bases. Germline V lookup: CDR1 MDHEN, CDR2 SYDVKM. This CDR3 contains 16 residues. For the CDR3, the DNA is TGTGCCAGCAGTTTAAAAGGGGTCCAGGGAGGTGGGACCCAGTACTTC. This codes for CASSLKGVQGGGTQYF. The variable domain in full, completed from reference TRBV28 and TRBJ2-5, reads DVKVTQSSRYLVKRTGEKVFLECVQDMDHENMFWYRQDPGLGLRLIYFSYDVKMKEKGDIPEGYSVSREKKERFSLILESASTNQTSMYLCASSLKGVQGGGTQYFGPGTRLLVL.

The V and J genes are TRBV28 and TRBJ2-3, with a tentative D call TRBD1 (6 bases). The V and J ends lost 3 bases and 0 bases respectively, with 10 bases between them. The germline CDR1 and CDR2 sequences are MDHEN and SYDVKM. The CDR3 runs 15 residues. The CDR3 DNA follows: TGTGCCAGCAGTTTTCCGACAGGCAGCACAGATACGCAGTATTTT. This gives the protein CASSFPTGSTDTQYF.

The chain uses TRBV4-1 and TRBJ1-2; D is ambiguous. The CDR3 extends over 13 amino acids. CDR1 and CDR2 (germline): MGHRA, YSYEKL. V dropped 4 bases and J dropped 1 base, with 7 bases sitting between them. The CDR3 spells CASSPYNNYGYTF. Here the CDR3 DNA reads TGCGCCAGCAGCCCTTATAATAACTATGGCTACACCTTC.

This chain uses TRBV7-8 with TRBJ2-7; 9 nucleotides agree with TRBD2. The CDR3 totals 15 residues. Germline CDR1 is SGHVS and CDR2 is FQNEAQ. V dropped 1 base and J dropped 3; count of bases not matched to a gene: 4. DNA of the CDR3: TGTGCCAGCAGCTTAGTGCCAGCGGGAGGCTACGAGCAGTACTTC. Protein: CASSLVPAGGYEQYF.

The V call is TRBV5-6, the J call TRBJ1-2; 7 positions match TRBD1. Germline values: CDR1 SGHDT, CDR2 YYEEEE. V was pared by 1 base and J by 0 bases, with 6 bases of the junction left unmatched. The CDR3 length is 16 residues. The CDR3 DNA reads TGTGCCAGCAGCTTGCTAGACAGGGAACCTAACTATGGCTACACCTTC. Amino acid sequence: CASSLLDREPNYGYTF.

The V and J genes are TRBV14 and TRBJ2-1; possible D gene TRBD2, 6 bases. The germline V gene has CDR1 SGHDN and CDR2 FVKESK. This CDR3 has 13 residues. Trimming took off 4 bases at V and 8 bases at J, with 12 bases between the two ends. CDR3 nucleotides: TGTGCCAGCAGCCCCCGGGGGTTGGATGAGCAGTTCTTC. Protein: CASSPRGLDEQFF.

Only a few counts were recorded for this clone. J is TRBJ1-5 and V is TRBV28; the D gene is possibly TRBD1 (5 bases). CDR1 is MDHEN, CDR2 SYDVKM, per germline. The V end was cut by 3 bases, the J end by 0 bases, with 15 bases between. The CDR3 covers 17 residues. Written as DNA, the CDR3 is TGTGCCAGCAGTTTTCCCCCCAGGGTCAATAGCAATCAGCCCCAGCATTTT. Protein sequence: CASSFPPRVNSNQPQHF.

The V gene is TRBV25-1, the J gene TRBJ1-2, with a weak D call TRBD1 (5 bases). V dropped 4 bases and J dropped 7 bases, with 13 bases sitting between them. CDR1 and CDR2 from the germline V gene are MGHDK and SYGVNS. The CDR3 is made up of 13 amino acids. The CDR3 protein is CASSGAGPGGYTF. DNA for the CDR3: TGTGCCAGCAGTGGGGCAGGGCCCGGTGGCTACACCTTC.

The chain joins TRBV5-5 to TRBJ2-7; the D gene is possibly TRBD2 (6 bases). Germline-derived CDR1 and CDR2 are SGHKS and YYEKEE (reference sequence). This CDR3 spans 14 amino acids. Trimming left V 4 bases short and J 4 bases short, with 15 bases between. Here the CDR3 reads CASSPLTSLYEQYF. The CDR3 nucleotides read TGTGCCAGCAGCCCCCTAACTAGCCTTTACGAGCAGTACTTC.

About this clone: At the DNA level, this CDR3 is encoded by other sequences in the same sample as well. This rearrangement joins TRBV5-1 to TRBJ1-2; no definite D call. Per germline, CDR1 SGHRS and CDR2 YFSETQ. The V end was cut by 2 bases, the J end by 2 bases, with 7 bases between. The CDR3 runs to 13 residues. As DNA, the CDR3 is TGCGCCAGCAGCTTCGGTCAAAACTATGGCTACACCTTC. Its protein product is CASSFGQNYGYTF.

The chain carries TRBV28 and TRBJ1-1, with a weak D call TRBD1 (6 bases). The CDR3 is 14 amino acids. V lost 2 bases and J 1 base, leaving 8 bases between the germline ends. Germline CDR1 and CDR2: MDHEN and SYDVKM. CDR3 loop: CASSLRGGNTEAFF. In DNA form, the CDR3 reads TGTGCCAGCAGTTTAAGGGGGGGGAACACTGAAGCTTTCTTT.

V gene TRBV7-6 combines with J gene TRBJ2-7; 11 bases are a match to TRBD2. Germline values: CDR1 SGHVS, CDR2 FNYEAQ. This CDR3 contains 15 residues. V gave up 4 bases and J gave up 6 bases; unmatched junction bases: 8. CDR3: CASSSTGTSGAEQYF. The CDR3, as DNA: TGTGCCAGCAGCTCGACCGGGACTAGCGGAGCCGAGCAGTACTTC.

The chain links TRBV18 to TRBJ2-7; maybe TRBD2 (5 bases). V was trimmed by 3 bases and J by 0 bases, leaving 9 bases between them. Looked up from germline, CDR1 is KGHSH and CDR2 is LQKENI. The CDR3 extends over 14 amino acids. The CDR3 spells CASSPSGSSYEQYF. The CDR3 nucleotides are TGTGCCAGCTCACCGAGCGGTTCCTCCTACGAGCAGTACTTC. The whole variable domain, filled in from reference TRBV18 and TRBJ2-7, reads NAGVMQNPRHLVRRRGQEARLRCSPMKGHSHVYWYRQLPEEGLKFMVYLQKENIIDESGMPKERFSAEFPKEGPSILRIQQVVRGDSAAYFCASSPSGSSYEQYFGPGTRLTVT.